This entry lists 8 T cell receptor beta chains sequenced from one sample in a study of T cell clonotyping in hematopoietic cell transplantation. Clones were read by immunoSEQ multiplex PCR, and TCRdb kept only the in-frame ones, dropping some. The sample consists of about 9,600 clones, about four fifths of them appearing once. This specimen was PBMCs, taken 30 days after allogeneic stem cell transplant. The receptor set was obtained from a female patient in her 40s who had an allogeneic stem cell transplant from a related donor, so T cells may come from the graft donor. Some clones in this sample may be carry-over from other donors' samples.

This chain connects TRBV5-1 to TRBJ2-7; D uncertain. This CDR3 is built from 15 residues. V shed 2 bases and J shed 3 bases, with 15 bases lying between them. CDR1 is SGHRS and CDR2 is YFSETQ in the germline V gene. In nucleotides, the CDR3 is TGCGCCAGCAGCTTCTACGCTAACCCCATCTACGAGCAGTACTTC. Translation: CASSFYANPIYEQYF. Based on the CDR3 plus reference TRBV5-1 and TRBJ2-7, the full variable domain is KAGVTQTPRYLIKTRGQQVTLSCSPISGHRSVSWYQQTPGQGLQFLFEYFSETQRNKGNFPGRFSGRQFSNSRSEMNVSTLELGDSALYLCASSFYANPIYEQYFGPGTRLTVT.

The chain couples TRBV29-1 to TRBJ1-1; no reliable D call. V was shortened by 2 bases and J by 4 bases, with 17 bases between the two germline ends. CDR1 is SQVTM and CDR2 is ANQGSEA in the germline V gene. The length of the CDR3 is 15 residues. The CDR3 here is CSVESPSPDRTEAFF. Written as DNA, the CDR3 is TGCAGCGTTGAATCCCCTAGCCCAGATCGCACTGAAGCTTTCTTT.

The J gene is TRBJ2-7, the V gene TRBV28; TRBD2 agrees at 12 bases. The CDR3 sequence is 21 residues long. In germline, CDR1 is MDHEN, CDR2 SYDVKM. After removal of 5 bases from V and 1 base from J, the junction contained 21 bases not matched to a gene. CDR3 nucleotide sequence: TGTGCCAGCAGTACCACCACCCCCGGGACTAGCGGGCCTACCCTGTCCTACGAGCAGTACTTC. It yields the protein CASSTTTPGTSGPTLSYEQYF. Full variable domain (rest looked up from reference TRBV28 and TRBJ2-7): DVKVTQSSRYLVKRTGEKVFLECVQDMDHENMFWYRQDPGLGLRLIYFSYDVKMKEKGDIPEGYSVSREKKERFSLILESASTNQTSMYLCASSTTTPGTSGPTLSYEQYFGPGTRLTVT.

The chain links TRBV4-1 to TRBJ1-2, with 7 positions matching TRBD1. The length of the CDR3 is 13 residues. Unmatched junction bases numbered 4, after V lost 4 bases and J lost 5 bases. CDR1 and CDR2 from the germline V gene are MGHRA and YSYEKL. CDR3 protein: CASSPADRYGYTF. In DNA, the CDR3 is TGCGCCAGCAGCCCGGCGGACAGGTATGGCTACACCTTC.

This clone came up a few times. The chain employs TRBV6-6 and TRBJ2-7; perhaps TRBD2 as D (6 bases). CDR3 length: 12 amino acids. The V gene lost 8 bases and the J gene lost 3 bases, with 11 bases spanning the gap. Germline V gives CDR1 MNHNY, CDR2 SVGAGI (reference sequence). The CDR3 loop reads CASSGDFYEQYF. In nucleotides, the CDR3 is TGTGCCAGCTCTGGGGACTTCTACGAGCAGTACTTC.

This chain uses TRBV21-1 with TRBJ2-2. TRBV21-1 is listed as a pseudogene. The CDR3 is 12 amino acids. The CDR3: CASRGSTGELFF. The CDR3 DNA is TGTGCCAGCAGGGGTTCAACCGGGGAGCTGTTTTTT.

The chain has TRBV4-2 and TRBJ2-6, with D unclear. The V gene's germline CDR1 is LGHNA and CDR2 YNFKEQ. V was shortened by 0 bases and J by 2 bases, with 11 bases between the two germline ends. The CDR3 contains 17 residues. CDR3 in amino acids: CASSQDKAVAGANVLTF. CDR3 nucleotides: TGTGCCAGCAGCCAAGATAAAGCCGTGGCTGGGGCCAACGTCCTGACTTTC.

The chain links TRBV6-1 to TRBJ2-2, with 13 nucleotides matching TRBD2. The CDR3 sequence is 16 residues long. The germline gives CDR1 MNHNS, CDR2 SASEGT. V shed 4 bases and J 1 base; nucleotides not matched to a gene: 0. CDR3 residues: CASSGLAGGNTGELFF. CDR3 nucleotides: TGTGCCAGCAGTGGACTAGCGGGAGGGAACACCGGGGAGCTGTTTTTT.